Included here is one T cell receptor beta chain sequence, with context. This CDR3 has 14 amino acids. Germline V lookup: CDR1 LGHNT, CDR2 FRNRAP. J was trimmed by 4 bases and V by 6 bases; bases with no gene match: 6. This specimen belongs to a study of cytomegalovirus exposure and HLA in healthy donors. The PCR used 60 Vbeta and 13 Jbeta primers. Generated by immunoSEQ multiplex PCR, the TCRdb table keeps only in-frame clones and is missing some. Here the sample spans over 150,000 clones, more than 80% being singletons. What was sequenced was PBMCs. The clonotype originates from a woman aged 25 to 45 in good health and CMV-seropositive. V usage is TRBV12-5 and J usage is TRBJ1-2; 9 nucleotides match TRBD1. CDR3 nucleotide sequence: TGTGCTAGTGGATGGGACAGGGTCGTCTATGGCTACACCTTC. It translates to CASGWDRVVYGYTF.